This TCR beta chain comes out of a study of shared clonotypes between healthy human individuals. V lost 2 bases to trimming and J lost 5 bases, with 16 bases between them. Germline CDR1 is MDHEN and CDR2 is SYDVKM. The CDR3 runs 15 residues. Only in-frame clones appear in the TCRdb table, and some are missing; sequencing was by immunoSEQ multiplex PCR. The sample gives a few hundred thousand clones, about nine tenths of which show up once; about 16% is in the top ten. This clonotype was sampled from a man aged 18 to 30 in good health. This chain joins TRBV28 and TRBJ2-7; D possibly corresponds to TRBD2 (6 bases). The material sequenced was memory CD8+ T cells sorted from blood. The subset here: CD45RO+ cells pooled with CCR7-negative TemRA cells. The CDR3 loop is CASSLNGGAIHEQYF. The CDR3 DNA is TGTGCCAGCAGTTTAAACGGGGGAGCGATCCACGAGCAGTACTTC.